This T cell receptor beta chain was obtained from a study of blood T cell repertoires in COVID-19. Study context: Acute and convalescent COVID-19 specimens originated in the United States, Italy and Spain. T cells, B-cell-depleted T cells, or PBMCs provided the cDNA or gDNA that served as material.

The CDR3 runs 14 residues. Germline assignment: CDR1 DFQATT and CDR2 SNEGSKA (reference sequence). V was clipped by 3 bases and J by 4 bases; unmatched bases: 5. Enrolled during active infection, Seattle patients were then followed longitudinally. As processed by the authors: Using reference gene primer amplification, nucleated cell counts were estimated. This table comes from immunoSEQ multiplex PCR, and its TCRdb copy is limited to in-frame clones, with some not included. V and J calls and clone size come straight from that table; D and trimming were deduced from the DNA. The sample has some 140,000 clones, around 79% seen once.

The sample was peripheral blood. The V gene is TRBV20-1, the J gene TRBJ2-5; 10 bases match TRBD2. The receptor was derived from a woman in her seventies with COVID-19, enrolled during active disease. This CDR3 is CSASLAGEGETQYF. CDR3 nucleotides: TGCAGTGCTAGTCTAGCGGGGGAGGGAGAGACCCAGTACTTC.